This record concerns one T cell receptor beta chain sequence. Its antigen is not known. These data originate in a study of T cells after yellow fever vaccination. In the study overall: For low cell numbers, libraries were made with SMART-Seq v4 Ultra Low Input. Notes on the study in general: Contamination of FACS-sorted repertoires by abundant clonotypes from the bulk population could occur. Only a small proportion of the clonotypes turned up in both the CD4 and the CD8 compartments, likely arising from convergent recombination. After the booster, approximately 96% of CD4 and approximately 90% of CD8 primary-response clones were re-detected.

TCRdb re-analysed the 5' RACE reads in MiXCR, keeping a single row per CDR3 protein. The profile shows hundreds of thousands of distinct CDR3 sequences, roughly a sixth of them singletons. Germline loops: CDR1 SNHLY, CDR2 FYNNEI. The V and J ends lost 1 base and 9 bases respectively, with 13 bases between them. This CDR3 is built from 14 residues. The starting material was PBMCs, obtained before the yellow fever booster vaccination. The chain links TRBV2 to TRBJ1-5; the D is unclear. This receptor was identified in a man between 18 and 35 years old who received the YFV17D yellow fever vaccine. The CDR3 DNA follows: TGTGCCAGCAGTGAAGACAGACAACTTGCGCCCCAGCATTTT. Translation gives CASSEDRQLAPQHF.